The 24 T cell receptor beta chains presented below share a single source sample, sequenced in a study of cytomegalovirus exposure and HLA in healthy donors. PCR was performed using 60 Vbeta and 13 Jbeta primers. Clones were sequenced by immunoSEQ multiplex PCR, and TCRdb holds only the in-frame ones, with some missing. Counted here are some 89,000 clones, around 70% occurring once; the ten biggest clones make up under 10%. The sequenced sample consisted of PBMCs. These receptors were taken from a man aged 60-69 years in good health and CMV-seronegative.

This clone showed up just a few times. The chain is built from TRBV6-6 and TRBJ2-7; TRBD2 might be the D (6 bases). The CDR3 is 15 residues long. Trimming cost V 0 bases and J 3 bases, with 12 bases left between them. CDR1 MNHNY and CDR2 SVGAGI come from the germline V gene (reference sequence). The CDR3 spells CASSYSWGGGYEQYF. CDR3 nucleotides: TGTGCCAGCAGTTACTCGTGGGGAGGTGGCTACGAGCAGTACTTC.

The V and J genes are TRBV14 and TRBJ1-1; D gene ambiguous. With 4 bases removed from V and 1 base from J, the gap between germline ends came to 7 bases. This CDR3 is built from 13 residues. In germline, CDR1 is SGHDN, CDR2 FVKESK. The CDR3 protein is CASSLQENTEAFF. As DNA, the CDR3 is TGTGCCAGCAGCCTGCAGGAGAACACTGAAGCTTTCTTT.

CDR3 sequence: CASSSEGQGASEKLFF. The CDR3 DNA reads TGTGCCAGCAGCAGCGAAGGACAGGGGGCGAGCGAAAAACTGTTTTTT. The rearrangement joins TRBV21-1 to TRBJ1-4; TRBD1, the table's D call, was not compared with the DNA. TRBV21-1 is a documented pseudogene. This CDR3 region has 16 residues.

Details on this clone: A read error may account for a junction end that differs from germline. J is TRBJ2-5 and V is TRBV7-7; D remains unclear. The CDR3 has 15 residues. Per the germline V gene, CDR1 is SSHAT and CDR2 is FNYEAQ (reference sequence). The CDR3 sequence is CASSLVGSFGETQYF. The CDR3 nucleotides read TGTGCTAGCAGCTTAGTAGGCTCCTTCGGGGAGACCCAGTACTTC.

This clone was recorded once. One junction end disagrees with the germline gene, perhaps due to a read error. This rearrangement joins TRBV7-2 to TRBJ2-1; D unresolved. This CDR3 spans 15 amino acids. The germline CDR1 and CDR2 sequences are SGHTA and FQGNSA. The CDR3 loop is CASSLANGAYNEQLF. CDR3 in DNA: TGTGCCAGCAGCTTAGCAAACGGAGCCTACAATGAGCAGCTCTTC.

The genes are TRBV7-2 and TRBJ2-1; D gene ambiguous. The CDR3 contains 12 residues. The ends were cut back, 6 bases at V and 3 bases at J, with 6 bases in the middle. CDR1 SGHTA and CDR2 FQGNSA come from the germline V gene. Here the CDR3 reads CASSPIYNEQFF. DNA for the CDR3: TGTGCCAGCAGTCCCATCTACAATGAGCAGTTCTTC.

The chain combines TRBV4-1 with TRBJ1-2; TRBD1 matches at 8 bases. Per germline, CDR1 MGHRA and CDR2 YSYEKL. Losses at the gene ends were 0 bases for V and 6 bases for J; bases not matched to a gene: 6. This CDR3 contains 15 residues. The CDR3: CASSQDRQGADGYTF. In DNA, the CDR3 is TGCGCCAGCAGCCAAGATAGGCAGGGGGCAGATGGCTACACCTTC.

The V gene is TRBV30, the J gene TRBJ1-2, with a possible D match to TRBD1 (5 bases). Germline loops: CDR1 GTSNPN, CDR2 SVGIG (reference sequence). Trimming removed 2 bases at V and 6 bases at J, with 10 bases between. The CDR3 consists of 12 residues. CDR3 nucleotide sequence: TGTGCCTGGAGTAGACAGTATAATGGCTACACCTTC. This gives the protein CAWSRQYNGYTF.

The chain links TRBV5-4 to TRBJ1-1; TRBD1 agrees at 7 bases. V shed 8 bases, J shed 5 bases, and the junction held 9 bases outside the gene matches. The CDR3 extends over 13 amino acids. Germline assignment: CDR1 SGHNT and CDR2 YYREEE (reference sequence). The CDR3 loop reads CASKQGEWTEAFF. CDR3 in DNA: TGTGCCAGTAAGCAGGGGGAATGGACTGAAGCTTTCTTT. The complete variable domain, with remaining parts taken from reference TRBV5-4 and TRBJ1-1, reads ETGVTQSPTHLIKTRGQQVTLRCSSQSGHNTVSWYQQALGQGPQFIFQYYREEENGRGNFPPRFSGLQFPNYSSELNVNALELDDSALYLCASKQGEWTEAFFGQGTRLTVV.

The chain couples TRBV5-4 to TRBJ2-3, with 8 bases fitting TRBD2. With 3 bases clipped from V and 4 bases from J, the junction kept 10 bases outside the gene matches. The CDR3 loop spans 16 amino acids. Germline-derived CDR1 and CDR2 are SGHNT and YYREEE (reference sequence). The CDR3 reads CASSSGGLGSADTQYF. The CDR3 bases are TGTGCCAGCAGCTCCGGGGGACTAGGGTCGGCAGATACGCAGTATTTT.

A note on this clone: The same CDR3 can be traced to other DNA sequences in this sample. The chain has TRBV7-2 and TRBJ1-5; no clear D gene. This CDR3 region has 16 residues. Germline V gene sequence: CDR1 SGHTA, CDR2 FQGNSA. Between the trimmed V and J ends, which lost 5 bases and 3 bases, there was a span of 17 bases. The CDR3 sequence: CASSPQTGRANQPQHF. The DNA for the CDR3 is TGTGCCAGCAGCCCCCAGACGGGGAGAGCCAATCAGCCCCAGCATTTT.

J is TRBJ1-4 and V is TRBV7-2, with no clear D. Germline assignment: CDR1 SGHTA and CDR2 FQGNSA. V was clipped by 4 bases and J by 4 bases, with 16 bases between them. This CDR3 is 16 amino acids long. The CDR3 nucleotides are TGTGCCAGCAGCTCTGGGCTCAGGCGGGGTAATGAAAAACTGTTTTTT. Its translation: CASSSGLRRGNEKLFF.

V is TRBV5-1 and J is TRBJ1-1; no definite D call. The CDR3 totals 12 residues. Per the germline V gene, CDR1 is SGHRS and CDR2 is YFSETQ. V was trimmed by 2 bases and J by 1 base, leaving 3 bases between them. The CDR3 DNA reads TGCGCCAGCAGCTTACAGAACACTGAAGCTTTCTTT. Translation gives CASSLQNTEAFF.

The sample holds one count of this clone. The CDR3 region is CASRDTLYPPLHF. The CDR3, as DNA: TGTGCCAGCAGGGACACCCTATATCCACCCCTCCACTTT. The V gene is TRBV19, the J gene TRBJ1-6; a possible D gene is TRBD1 (6 bases). Trimming took 9 bases from V and 11 from J, leaving 17 bases between them. CDR1 is LNHDA, CDR2 SQIVND, per germline (reference sequence). This CDR3 is built from 13 residues.

The genes are TRBV30 and TRBJ2-1; TRBD2 is a possible D gene (6 bases). The CDR3 has 14 residues. CDR1 and CDR2 from the germline V gene are GTSNPN and SVGIG (reference sequence). Trimming left V 3 bases short and J 4 bases short, with 13 bases between. The CDR3 coding sequence is TGTGCCTGGAGCCCCCCGGGGAGGTACAATGAGCAGTTCTTC. Its protein product is CAWSPPGRYNEQFF.

V is TRBV19 and J is TRBJ1-6; maybe TRBD1 (5 bases). The V and J ends lost 8 bases and 7 bases respectively, with 15 bases between them. The CDR3 extends over 14 amino acids. The germline gives CDR1 LNHDA, CDR2 SQIVND (reference sequence). The DNA for the CDR3 is TGTGCCAGTGCGATGACAGACAGAAATTCACCCCTCCACTTT. Translation gives CASAMTDRNSPLHF.

The rearrangement joins TRBV10-2 to TRBJ2-3; D not certain. The germline V gene encodes CDR1 WSHSY and CDR2 SAAADI. The CDR3 extends over 15 amino acids. V shed 0 bases and J shed 0 bases, with 7 bases lying between them. The CDR3 sequence: CASSESETSTDTQYF. The CDR3 DNA reads TGCGCCAGCAGTGAGTCTGAGACTAGCACAGATACGCAGTATTTT.

The rearrangement joins TRBV7-9 to TRBJ1-3, with D uncertain. V gave up 0 bases and J gave up 3 bases, with 12 bases separating them. Germline CDR1 is SEHNR and CDR2 is FQNEAQ (reference sequence). The CDR3 loop spans 16 amino acids. The CDR3 protein is CASSLAPTEIGNTIYF. The DNA for the CDR3 is TGTGCCAGCAGCTTAGCGCCTACAGAAATTGGAAACACCATATATTTT.

The rearrangement uses TRBV5-1 and TRBJ2-7; 8 positions match TRBD1. The CDR3 runs 15 residues. The J segment lost 3 bases and the V segment lost 4 bases, leaving 9 bases of the junction unmatched. Germline values: CDR1 SGHRS, CDR2 YFSETQ. CDR3 nucleotide sequence: TGCGCCAGCAGCACCGGACAGGGAGGAAACTACGAGCAGTACTTC. It yields the protein CASSTGQGGNYEQYF.

This chain links TRBV19 with TRBJ2-2; TRBD2 agrees at 8 bases. The CDR3 is 14 residues long. V was clipped by 1 base and J by 7 bases; unmatched bases: 2. From germline, CDR1 is LNHDA and CDR2 SQIVND (reference sequence). CDR3 bases: TGTGCCAGTAGTATAGTCGGGGGGGTCGGGGAGCTGTTTTTT. As protein: CASSIVGGVGELFF.

This chain links TRBV2 with TRBJ1-2, with D maybe TRBD1 (5 bases). The V end lost 4 bases, the J end lost 0 bases, and 21 bases lay between the germline ends. Germline V CDR1 and CDR2: SNHLY, FYNNEI. The length of the CDR3 is 18 residues. The CDR3 bases are TGTGCCAGCAGTGTACTAATGGGACTCACGGTAGCTAACTATGGCTACACCTTC. Translated: CASSVLMGLTVANYGYTF.

The chain has TRBV7-7 and TRBJ2-5; 11 positions match TRBD2. Germline assignment: CDR1 SSHAT and CDR2 FNYEAQ (reference sequence). Trimming at V came to 3 bases and at J to 1 base, leaving 4 bases not matched to a gene. The CDR3 extends over 16 amino acids. CDR3 loop: CASSFMLAGGQETQYF. Here the CDR3 DNA reads TGTGCCAGCAGCTTTATGCTAGCGGGAGGCCAAGAGACCCAGTACTTC.

Turning to this clone: The sample holds other DNA sequences that translate to the same CDR3. The rearrangement uses TRBV10-1 and TRBJ1-1; D is unclear. V lost 2 bases and J lost 5, with 6 bases in between. Germline V gene sequence: CDR1 WNHNN, CDR2 SYGVQD (reference sequence). The CDR3 has 12 amino acids. For the CDR3, the DNA is TGCGCCAGCAGTGAGGCAGGAACTGAAGCTTTCTTT. Its protein product is CASSEAGTEAFF.

The J gene is TRBJ2-7, the V gene TRBV28; possibly TRBD2 for D (5 bases). The length of the CDR3 is 18 residues. Trimming stripped 3 bases from V and 0 bases from J, with 21 bases between. The germline V gene encodes CDR1 MDHEN and CDR2 SYDVKM. CDR3 sequence (DNA): TGTGCCAGCAGTTTTAGCTCACCGGCCGAGGACTTCTCCTACGAGCAGTACTTC. This codes for CASSFSSPAEDFSYEQYF. Using reference TRBV28 and TRBJ2-7 for the parts outside the CDR3, the full variable domain is DVKVTQSSRYLVKRTGEKVFLECVQDMDHENMFWYRQDPGLGLRLIYFSYDVKMKEKGDIPEGYSVSREKKERFSLILESASTNQTSMYLCASSFSSPAEDFSYEQYFGPGTRLTVT.